Below, 27 T cell receptor beta chains from the same sample are listed, as sequenced in a study of T-cell memory formation after mild COVID-19. TCRdb re-derived calls from the 5' RACE reads in MiXCR, one entry per CDR3 protein. The sample consists of roughly 99,000 distinct CDR3 sequences, approximately 15% of them appearing once. Sequences were obtained from PBMCs or a T cell subset sorted from them (not recorded which). These receptors originate from a man aged 18 to 30 who had mild COVID-19 (a few samples of this study predate the infection). Cell type and time point are not known.

The J gene is TRBJ2-7, the V gene TRBV6-1; 8 bases are shared with TRBD2. The CDR3 loop spans 17 amino acids. The V and J ends lost 0 bases and 0 bases, in that order; junction bases with no gene match: 7. Germline CDR1 is MNHNS and CDR2 is SASEGT. The DNA for the CDR3 is TGTGCCAGCAGTGAAGCGGGCCTAGCGGGTAGCTCCTACGAGCAGTACTTC. Translated: CASSEAGLAGSSYEQYF.

This clonotype has just a few counts. CDR3 residues: CASSPDPYYEQYF. CDR3 bases: TGTGCCAGTAGTCCAGACCCGTACTACGAGCAGTACTTC. This chain joins TRBV19 and TRBJ2-7; D is uncertain. The V end lost 5 bases, the J end lost 3 bases, and 11 bases lay between the germline ends. The CDR3 is 13 residues long. CDR1 is LNHDA, CDR2 SQIVND, per germline (reference sequence).

The chain is built from TRBV28 and TRBJ1-5; TRBD1 matches 10 bases. The germline V gene encodes CDR1 MDHEN and CDR2 SYDVKM. The trim removed 4 bases at V and 4 bases at J, leaving 1 base unmatched. The CDR3 sequence is 14 residues long. The CDR3 reads CASSWGQGNQPQHF. DNA of the CDR3: TGTGCCAGCAGTTGGGGACAGGGGAATCAGCCCCAGCATTTT. The entire variable domain, with the rest obtained from reference TRBV28 and TRBJ1-5, is as follows: DVKVTQSSRYLVKRTGEKVFLECVQDMDHENMFWYRQDPGLGLRLIYFSYDVKMKEKGDIPEGYSVSREKKERFSLILESASTNQTSMYLCASSWGQGNQPQHFGDGTRLSIL.

The rearrangement joins TRBV7-2 to TRBJ2-7; TRBD2 aligns across 7 bases. In germline, CDR1 is SGHTA, CDR2 FQGNSA. The CDR3 length is 14 residues. The junction had 6 bases not matched to a gene; V was cut back by 4 bases and J by 3 bases. CDR3 nucleotide sequence: TGTGCCAGCAGCTGGGGCGTAGCGGGCTACGAGCAGTACGTC. Its translation is CASSWGVAGYEQYV.

This clonotype is termed medium-sized. The genes are TRBV13 and TRBJ1-1; D gene uncertain. Trimming shortened V by 0 bases and J by 13 bases, and 18 bases separated the two germline ends. The CDR3 is 14 residues long. Germline-derived CDR1 and CDR2 are PRHDT and FYEKMQ (reference sequence). Here the CDR3 reads CASSLGLMRRVDFF. The CDR3 region has the DNA TGTGCCAGCAGCTTAGGCCTAATGAGGAGGGTCGATTTCTTT.

The chain employs TRBV25-1 and TRBJ2-7, with 7 bases identical to TRBD1. Germline values: CDR1 MGHDK, CDR2 SYGVNS. The CDR3 length is 13 residues. V shed 4 bases and J 6 bases; nucleotides not matched to a gene: 6. The CDR3 DNA reads as TGTGCCAGCAGTGTAACAGGGGACGGCGAGCAGTACGTC. This gives the protein CASSVTGDGEQYV.

In its sample, this clonotype was seen many times. The V gene is TRBV4-3, the J gene TRBJ2-2; 10 nucleotides line up with TRBD2. The V and J ends lost 4 bases and 1 base, in that order; junction bases with no gene match: 6. Per the germline V gene, CDR1 is LGHNA and CDR2 is YSLEER. The length of the CDR3 is 17 residues. The CDR3 protein is CASSRRLAGENTGELFF. The CDR3 region has the DNA TGCGCCAGCAGCCGCCGGCTAGCGGGGGAGAACACCGGGGAGCTGTTTTTT.

This clonotype came up a few times. The V gene is TRBV5-4, the J gene TRBJ2-2, with a weak D call TRBD1 (5 bases). The CDR3 contains 15 residues. Germline V gene data show CDR1 as SGHNT and CDR2 as YYREEE (reference sequence). Trimming took 0 bases from V and 6 from J, leaving 12 bases between them. As DNA, the CDR3 is TGTGCCAGCAGCTTGGTGGGGCAGCAGGCCGGGGAGCTGTTTTTT. Translation: CASSLVGQQAGELFF.

The CDR3 DNA is TGTGCCAGCAGTTTATCTATAACGTATGAAGCTTTCTTT. Translating it yields CASSLSITYEAFF. The chain combines TRBV27 with TRBJ1-1; no clear D gene. V lost 0 bases, J lost 7 bases, and 9 bases lay in between. This CDR3 is 13 amino acids long. Germline V gives CDR1 MNHEY, CDR2 SMNVEV (reference sequence).

This clonotype was seen at least ten times. The chain carries TRBV29-1 and TRBJ2-3; D ambiguous. The CDR3 totals 12 residues. Trimming took 3 bases from V and 1 from J, leaving 5 bases between them. The V gene's germline CDR1 is SQVTM and CDR2 ANQGSEA. For the CDR3, the DNA is TGCAGCGTTGATAGGGGCACAGATACGCAGTATTTT. This encodes CSVDRGTDTQYF.

This clonotype showed up just a few times. The V gene is TRBV4-1, the J gene TRBJ2-7, with D perhaps TRBD1 or TRBD2 (5 bases each). This CDR3 is 13 amino acids long. Trimming took 5 bases from V and 1 from J, leaving 9 bases between them. CDR1 is MGHRA, CDR2 YSYEKL, per germline. CDR3 sequence reads: CASSGTASYEQYF. The CDR3 nucleotides read TGCGCCAGCAGCGGGACGGCATCCTACGAGCAGTACTTC.

This clonotype was counted between two and nine times. The rearrangement links TRBV3-1 to TRBJ2-1; 8 nucleotides line up with TRBD1. With 4 bases clipped from V and 9 bases from J, the junction kept 11 bases outside the gene matches. In germline, CDR1 is LGHDT, CDR2 YNNKEL (reference sequence). The CDR3 has 15 amino acids. The CDR3 protein is CASSPGQVGWGEQFF. CDR3 DNA: TGTGCCAGCAGCCCGGGACAGGTCGGTTGGGGTGAGCAGTTCTTC.

Many counts were recorded for this clonotype. The J gene is TRBJ1-3, the V gene TRBV4-3; no firm D call. CDR1 is LGHNA and CDR2 is YSLEER in the germline V gene. V lost 0 bases to trimming and J lost 3 bases, with 9 bases between them. The CDR3 contains 15 residues. CDR3 region: CASSQERFLGNTIYF. The CDR3 coding sequence is TGCGCCAGCAGCCAAGAGCGGTTCCTTGGAAACACCATATATTTT.

This clonotype turned up a few times. The chain joins TRBV11-2 to TRBJ2-3; 12 bases line up with TRBD2. Trimming took 1 base from V and 6 from J; bases not matched to a gene: 2. The CDR3 runs to 15 residues. CDR1 and CDR2 (germline): SGHAT, FQNNGV. CDR3 coding DNA: TGTGCCAGCAGCTTAGCACTAGCGGGGGGTGATACGCAGTATTTT. Translating gives CASSLALAGGDTQYF. The full variable domain, its missing parts supplied by reference TRBV11-2 and TRBJ2-3, is EAGVAQSPRYKIIEKRQSVAFWCNPISGHATLYWYQQILGQGPKLLIQFQNNGVVDDSQLPKDRFSAERLKGVDSTLKIQPAKLEDSAVYLCASSLALAGGDTQYFGPGTRLTVL.

The chain carries TRBV27 and TRBJ2-1; D possibly corresponds to TRBD2 (6 bases). The CDR3 has 15 residues. Trimming pared 9 bases from V and 0 bases from J, leaving 15 bases between. Per germline, CDR1 MNHEY and CDR2 SMNVEV (reference sequence). This chain's CDR3 is CASVSGLSSYNEQFF. The CDR3 DNA sequence: TGTGCCAGTGTTAGCGGCCTTAGCTCCTACAATGAGCAGTTCTTC.

This clonotype was detected a few times. The J gene is TRBJ1-6, the V gene TRBV4-1, with TRBD1 identical over 8 bases. Germline values: CDR1 MGHRA, CDR2 YSYEKL. V lost 1 base and J lost 5; bases outside the gene matches: 7. This CDR3 is built from 17 residues. The CDR3 region has the DNA TGCGCCAGCAGCCAAGGCTTGGACAGGGCGAATAATTCACCCCTCCACTTT. Protein: CASSQGLDRANNSPLHF.

This rearrangement joins TRBV19 to TRBJ1-1; D gene ambiguous. Deletions cut 3 bases from V and 5 bases from J, with 16 bases between. CDR1 is LNHDA and CDR2 is SQIVND in the germline V gene (reference sequence). The CDR3 consists of 15 residues. The CDR3 loop reads CASSIPWVIGTEAFF. DNA of the CDR3: TGTGCCAGTAGTATCCCGTGGGTTATTGGGACTGAAGCTTTCTTT.

This clonotype was counted a few times. The chain recombines TRBV4-1 with TRBJ1-2; D is ambiguous. This CDR3 is 15 amino acids long. Germline V gene lookup returns CDR1 MGHRA and CDR2 YSYEKL. The V end was cut by 0 bases, the J end by 0 bases, with 8 bases between. The CDR3 coding sequence is TGCGCCAGCAGCCAAGACTCAGGAACTAACTATGGCTACACCTTC. It specifies CASSQDSGTNYGYTF.

This clonotype occurred a few times. The chain links TRBV4-1 to TRBJ2-5; possibly TRBD2 for D (5 bases). The V gene's germline CDR1 is MGHRA and CDR2 YSYEKL. Trimming took 0 bases from V and 1 from J, leaving 9 bases between them. The CDR3 totals 15 residues. The CDR3: CASSQDWTFQETQYF. The CDR3 DNA sequence: TGCGCCAGCAGCCAAGATTGGACTTTCCAAGAGACCCAGTACTTC.

This chain connects TRBV7-8 to TRBJ2-5, with a possible D match to TRBD2 (5 bases). CDR1 is SGHVS and CDR2 is FQNEAQ in the germline V gene. The CDR3 has 16 residues. V lost 1 base and J 5 bases, leaving 17 bases between the germline ends. The CDR3 region is CASSLVRFAQRETQYF. In DNA form, the CDR3 reads TGTGCCAGCAGCTTAGTTCGGTTTGCACAGCGGGAGACCCAGTACTTC.

The rearrangement links TRBV5-5 to TRBJ2-1, with D perhaps matching TRBD1 (6 bases). The CDR3 covers 13 residues. Trimming removed 4 bases from V and 4 bases from J, with 9 bases in between. The germline gives CDR1 SGHKS, CDR2 YYEKEE (reference sequence). The CDR3 spells CASSGDIYNEQFF. In nucleotides, the CDR3 is TGTGCCAGCAGCGGGGACATTTACAATGAGCAGTTCTTC.

This clonotype came up many times. The CDR3 coding sequence is TGTGCCAGCAGTTTACTGGGCGGGGGGAGCACAGATACGCAGTATTTT. Amino acids: CASSLLGGGSTDTQYF. This chain links TRBV28 with TRBJ2-3, with 8 bases lining up with TRBD2. This CDR3 region has 16 residues. CDR1 and CDR2 (germline): MDHEN, SYDVKM. With 2 bases clipped from V and 0 bases from J, the junction kept 4 bases outside the gene matches.

The sample holds a few counts of this clonotype. The chain couples TRBV4-3 to TRBJ1-3; tentatively, D is TRBD1 (5 bases). The CDR3 loop spans 16 amino acids. Between the trimmed V and J ends, which lost 0 bases and 8 bases, there was a span of 17 bases. Germline V lookup: CDR1 LGHNA, CDR2 YSLEER. The CDR3 sequence is CASSQDSGTQPHTIYF. The DNA of the CDR3 is TGCGCCAGCAGCCAAGATTCCGGGACCCAACCCCACACCATATATTTT.

The V gene is TRBV10-3, the J gene TRBJ2-7; TRBD1 agrees at 7 bases. Germline lookup yields CDR1 ENHRY and CDR2 SYGVKD. The CDR3 totals 14 residues. J lost 5 bases, V lost 2 bases, and 6 bases had no gene match. CDR3 nucleotides: TGTGCCATCAGTGAGAGGGCAGGGGGAGACGAGCAGTACGTC. Its translation is CAISERAGGDEQYV.

This clonotype was counted a few times. The rearrangement links TRBV4-1 to TRBJ1-1; 7 bases map to TRBD1. This CDR3 has 16 residues. Unmatched junction bases numbered 18, after V lost 4 bases and J lost 10 bases. CDR1 and CDR2 (germline): MGHRA, YSYEKL. CDR3 region: CASSLVHISTGLAAFF. CDR3 nucleotide sequence: TGCGCCAGCAGCCTGGTACACATATCGACAGGGCTGGCAGCTTTCTTT.

This clonotype appeared many times. The chain couples TRBV12-3 or TRBV12-4 to TRBJ2-2; tentatively, D is TRBD2 (5 bases). There are 16 residues in the CDR3. The germline V and J ends were trimmed by 3 bases and 2 bases, with 13 bases remaining between them. CDR3 in DNA: TGTGCCAGCAGTTTTAACCGGGATCCTAACACCGGGGAGCTGTTTTTT. Translating it yields CASSFNRDPNTGELFF.

In this sample, this clonotype turned up many times. The rearrangement joins TRBV7-2 to TRBJ2-3, with a possible D match to TRBD2 (6 bases). The CDR3 contains 15 residues. Germline lookup yields CDR1 SGHTA and CDR2 FQGNSA. Trimming cost V 1 base and J 2 bases, with 10 bases left between them. The CDR3 is CASSLGGLYTDTQYF. DNA of the CDR3: TGTGCCAGCAGCTTAGGGGGACTTTACACAGATACGCAGTATTTT. The variable domain in full, completed from reference TRBV7-2 and TRBJ2-3, reads GAGVSQSPSNKVTEKGKDVELRCDPISGHTALYWYRQSLGQGLEFLIYFQGNSAPDKSGLPSDRFSAERTGGSVSTLTIQRTQQEDSAVYLCASSLGGLYTDTQYFGPGTRLTVL.